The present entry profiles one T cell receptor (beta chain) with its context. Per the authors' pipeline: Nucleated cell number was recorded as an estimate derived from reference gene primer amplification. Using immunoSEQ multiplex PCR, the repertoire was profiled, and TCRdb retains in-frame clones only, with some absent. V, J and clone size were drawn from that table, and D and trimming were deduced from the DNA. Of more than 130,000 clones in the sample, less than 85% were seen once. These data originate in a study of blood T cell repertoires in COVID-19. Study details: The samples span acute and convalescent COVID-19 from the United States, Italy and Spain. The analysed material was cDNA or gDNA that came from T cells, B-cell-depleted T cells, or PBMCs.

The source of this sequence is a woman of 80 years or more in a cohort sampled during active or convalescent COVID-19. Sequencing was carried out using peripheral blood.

This CDR3 reads CATRGGYNQPQHF. In DNA form, the CDR3 reads TGTGCCACCAGGGGAGGTTATAATCAGCCCCAGCATTTT. The chain employs TRBV15 and TRBJ1-5; unclear D gene. The germline V gene has CDR1 LNHNV and CDR2 YYDKDF (reference sequence). The V and J ends lost 6 bases and 4 bases respectively, with 10 bases between them. The CDR3 consists of 13 residues.